This T cell receptor beta chain originates from a study of blood T cell repertoires in COVID-19. Study-wide background: Collection of acute and convalescent COVID-19 samples took place in the United States, Italy and Spain. Nucleic acid was either cDNA or gDNA, and it came from T cells, B-cell-depleted T cells, or PBMCs.

The germline V gene has CDR1 SEHNR and CDR2 FQNEAQ (reference sequence). The CDR3 totals 15 residues. V was pared by 3 bases and J by 0 bases, with 9 bases between. Per the original data handling: Nucleated cell number was recorded as an estimate derived from reference gene primer amplification. Measured with immunoSEQ multiplex PCR; TCRdb has only the in-frame clones, and not every one. Clonal size and the V and J genes are those of that table, whereas D and trimming came from the DNA. Among some 53,000 clones listed, over 75% were seen once. The sequencing sample was made of peripheral blood. This chain connects TRBV7-9 to TRBJ2-1; D is unresolved. The TCR originated in a man between 65 and 85 years old with acute or convalescent COVID-19. In DNA form, the CDR3 reads TGTGCCAGCAGCTTTCTACTTAGCTCCTACAATGAGCAGTTCTTC. Amino acids: CASSFLLSSYNEQFF.